The source of this T cell receptor (beta chain) is a study of cytomegalovirus exposure and HLA in healthy donors. Study-wide points: No immune exposure information besides CMV serostatus was available. In an earlier analysis, about 87% or about 30%: the productive usage of most TCR beta V segments. For TCR beta chains, V- and J-gene trimming was later linked to a missense DCLRE1C variant.

The CDR3 sequence is 14 residues long. Trimming took 5 bases from V and 8 from J; bases not matched to a gene: 8. Germline V CDR1 and CDR2: MNHEY, SMNVEV (reference sequence). Details on this clone: Its target is not known.

Primers included in the PCR were 60 Vbeta and 13 Jbeta primers. TCRdb's copy holds only in-frame clones and misses some; the assay was immunoSEQ multiplex PCR. The sample has around 190,000 clones; around 82% are singletons. The chain joins TRBV27 to TRBJ1-3; 8 bases fit TRBD1. The clonotype originates from a woman between 25 and 40 years old in good health and CMV-seronegative. The source material was PBMCs. The CDR3 DNA follows: TGTGCCAGCAGTAAAGACCACAGGGGGTACACCATATATTTT. Protein: CASSKDHRGYTIYF.